A selection of T cell receptor beta chains follows, all from one sample in a study of cytomegalovirus exposure and HLA in healthy donors. Produced via immunoSEQ multiplex PCR; TCRdb's table is partial and in-frame only. The table lists fewer than 300,000 clones, 80% of them singletons. The sample was PBMCs. The receptors were sampled from a girl aged 2-10 years in good health and CMV-seronegative. The CDR3 runs from the conserved cysteine through the conserved F or W. A D gene is named only where the DNA matches it firmly. Clone sizes are given selectively: once, few, many, or a class where the clone is expanded.

clone_size,j_call,v_call,d_call,cdr3_aa,cdr3_nt
-,TRBJ2-3,TRBV6-5,TRBD1,CASCLTGGPDTQYF,TGTGCCAGTTGCTTAACAGGGGGTCCAGATACGCAGTATTTT
-,TRBJ2-1,TRBV30,-,CAWSLGLSSYNEQFF,TGTGCCTGGAGTCTAGGACTTTCCTCCTACAATGAGCAGTTCTTC
-,TRBJ2-1,TRBV7-6,TRBD2,CASSYRTSGAHNEQFF,TGTGCCAGCAGCTACAGGACTAGCGGGGCGCACAATGAGCAGTTCTTC
-,TRBJ2-1,TRBV6-5,-,CASSWDSGSYNEQFF,TGTGCCAGCAGCTGGGATAGCGGCTCCTACAATGAGCAGTTCTTC
-,TRBJ2-7,TRBV5-1,TRBD2,CASSLVTSGRLAYEQYF,TGCGCCAGCAGCTTGGTAACTAGCGGGAGGTTAGCCTACGAGCAGTACTTC
-,TRBJ1-6,TRBV28,-,CASSPYRSLTGRSPLHF,TGTGCCAGCAGCCCATATCGGTCCCTAACAGGCCGTTCACCCCTCCACTTT
-,TRBJ2-7,TRBV6-5,TRBD1,CASRLQGAGYEQYF,TGTGCCAGCAGACTACAGGGGGCCGGCTACGAGCAGTACTTC
few,TRBJ1-2,TRBV4-1,-,CASSQGPVMRDGYTF,TGCGCCAGCAGCCAAGGGCCAGTCATGAGGGATGGCTACACCTTC
-,TRBJ2-7,TRBV7-7,-,CASSAGTGDYEQYF,TGTGCCAGCAGCGCCGGGACGGGAGATTACGAGCAGTACTTC
few,TRBJ1-2,TRBV28,TRBD1,CASRPGGSYGYTF,TGTGCCAGCAGACCAGGGGGTAGCTATGGCTACACCTTC
-,TRBJ1-1,TRBV5-6,-,CASSFHISWGRLNTEAFF,TGTGCCAGCAGCTTCCACATCTCTTGGGGCAGATTGAACACTGAAGCTTTCTTT
few,TRBJ2-7,TRBV19,TRBD1,CASSIAQGHEQYF,TGTGCCAGTAGTATTGCACAGGGGCACGAGCAGTACTTC
few,TRBJ1-4,TRBV25-1,TRBD1,CASSEGTVIDEKLFF,TGTGCCAGCAGTGAGGGGACAGTGATTGATGAAAAACTGTTTTTT
-,TRBJ2-7,TRBV9,TRBD2,CASSVGGRPYEQYF,TGTGCCAGCAGCGTTGGCGGGAGACCCTACGAGCAGTACTTC
-,TRBJ2-1,TRBV6-5,-,CASSYDRGSYNEQFF,TGTGCCAGCAGTTATGATAGAGGCTCCTACAATGAGCAGTTCTTC
-,TRBJ1-2,TRBV30,-,CAWNFLGGYTF,TGTGCCTGGAACTTTCTAGGTGGCTACACCTTC
few,TRBJ1-3,TRBV29-1,-,CSVGSGNTIYF,TGCAGCGTCGGGTCTGGAAACACCATATATTTT
-,TRBJ2-7,TRBV19,-,CASSTSWAHTEQYF,TGTGCCAGTAGCACCTCCTGGGCCCACACAGAGCAGTACTTC
-,TRBJ2-7,TRBV2,TRBD1,CAGRGQGNEQYF,TGTGCCGGCCGAGGACAGGGGAACGAGCAGTACTTC
-,TRBJ2-1,TRBV28,-,CASSLGHLTYNEQFF,TGTGCCAGCAGTTTGGGACACTTAACCTACAATGAGCAGTTCTTC
once,TRBJ2-7,TRBV27,-,CASSLNQAYEQYF,TGTGCCAGCAGTTTAAACCAGGCGTACGAGCAGTACTTC
few,TRBJ2-5,TRBV7-2,-,CASSLALAQETQYF,TGTGCCAGCAGTCTAGCTTTAGCGCAAGAGACCCAGTACTTC
-,TRBJ1-5,TRBV11-2,TRBD1,CASSLSGTDNQPQHF,TGTGCCAGCAGCTTAAGTGGGACAGATAATCAGCCCCAGCATTTT
-,TRBJ2-7,TRBV29-1,-,CSVGRSYEQYF,TGCAGCGTTGGGAGATCCTACGAGCAGTACTTC
few,TRBJ1-6,TRBV5-1,-,CASSLPGESPLHF,TGCGCCAGCAGCTTGCCAGGGGAATCACCCCTCCACTTT
-,TRBJ1-1,TRBV18,TRBD1,CASSRDRASEAFF,TGTGCCAGCTCCCGGGACAGAGCCTCTGAAGCTTTCTTT
-,TRBJ2-7,TRBV4-2,-,CASSPEGGPGYEQYF,TGTGCCAGCAGCCCTGAGGGGGGGCCCGGCTACGAGCAGTACTTC
-,TRBJ2-2,TRBV27,-,CASTPGSGLGELFF,TGTGCCAGCACCCCGGGATCAGGCCTCGGGGAGCTGTTTTTT
-,TRBJ2-7,TRBV6-5,-,CASSYLGTASDEQYF,TGTGCCAGCAGTTACTTAGGGACTGCCAGCGACGAGCAGTACTTC
-,TRBJ2-1,TRBV10-3,TRBD2,CAISEGLAGAKGAYEQFF,TGTGCCATCAGTGAGGGACTAGCGGGAGCCAAAGGGGCTTATGAGCAGTTCTTC
once,TRBJ2-7,TRBV29-1,TRBD1,CSVARTGGEQYF,TGCAGCGTTGCCCGGACAGGGGGCGAGCAGTACTTC
-,TRBJ1-2,TRBV19,TRBD1,CASSTTRGRSVGYTF,TGTGCCAGTAGTACGACCAGGGGGCGCTCGGTTGGCTACACCTTC
-,TRBJ2-7,TRBV7-9,TRBD1,CASSFPIWTGREEQYF,TGTGCCAGCAGCTTCCCCATTTGGACAGGGCGTGAGGAGCAGTACTTC
-,TRBJ2-7,TRBV12-5,TRBD2,CASGTSGGRYEQYF,TGTGCTAGTGGTACAAGCGGGGGGCGCTACGAGCAGTACTTC
-,TRBJ2-1,TRBV7-9,TRBD2,CASSRTSGLSYNEQFF,TGTGCCAGCAGCAGGACTAGCGGGTTATCCTACAATGAGCAGTTCTTC
-,TRBJ2-1,TRBV19,TRBD2,CASSGLAEQFF,TGTGCCAGTAGCGGACTAGCGGAGCAGTTCTTC